The clone carrying this TCR beta chain appeared a few times. Germline values: CDR1 LNHDA, CDR2 SQIVND (reference sequence). The CDR3 consists of 16 residues. Trimming cost V 4 bases and J 6 bases; bases outside gene matches: 11. The sample comes from a study of blood T cell repertoires in COVID-19. Study summary: Samples taken during acute and convalescent COVID-19 were collected in the United States, Italy and Spain. Sources were T cells, B-cell-depleted T cells, or PBMCs; the material itself was cDNA or gDNA.

Assay: immunoSEQ multiplex PCR; the TCRdb copy retains only in-frame clones and omits some. The sample shows approximately 93,000 clones, about 74% of them seen only once. Sequenced: peripheral blood. J is TRBJ2-1 and V is TRBV19; 8 nucleotides align to TRBD2. The clonotype originates from a man between 65 and 85 years old with COVID-19, enrolled during active disease. The CDR3 region is CASSKGGLDLRNEQFF. CDR3 bases: TGTGCCAGTAGTAAAGGGGGACTAGACCTCCGCAATGAGCAGTTCTTC.